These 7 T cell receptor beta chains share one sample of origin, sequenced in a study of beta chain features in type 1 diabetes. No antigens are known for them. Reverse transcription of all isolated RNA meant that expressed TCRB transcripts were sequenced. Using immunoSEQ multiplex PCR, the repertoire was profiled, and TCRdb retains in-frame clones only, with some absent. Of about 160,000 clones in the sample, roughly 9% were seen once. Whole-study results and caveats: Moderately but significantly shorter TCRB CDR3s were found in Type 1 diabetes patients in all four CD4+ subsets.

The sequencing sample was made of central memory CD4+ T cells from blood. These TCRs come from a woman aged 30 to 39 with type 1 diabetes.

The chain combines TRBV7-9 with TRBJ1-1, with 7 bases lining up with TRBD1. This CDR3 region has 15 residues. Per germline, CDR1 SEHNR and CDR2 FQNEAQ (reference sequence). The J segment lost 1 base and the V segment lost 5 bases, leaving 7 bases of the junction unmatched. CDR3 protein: CASSGRQGGNTEAFF. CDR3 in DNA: TGTGCCAGCAGCGGTAGACAGGGAGGGAACACTGAAGCTTTCTTT.

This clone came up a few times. The CDR3 DNA follows: TGTGCCAGCAGCCTTGACCGAGGGTACTATGGCTACACCTTC. This sequence encodes CASSLDRGYYGYTF. V usage is TRBV13 and J usage is TRBJ1-2; no clear D gene. Germline-derived CDR1 and CDR2 are PRHDT and FYEKMQ (reference sequence). Deletions cut 5 bases from V and 3 bases from J, with 13 bases between. This CDR3 has 14 residues.

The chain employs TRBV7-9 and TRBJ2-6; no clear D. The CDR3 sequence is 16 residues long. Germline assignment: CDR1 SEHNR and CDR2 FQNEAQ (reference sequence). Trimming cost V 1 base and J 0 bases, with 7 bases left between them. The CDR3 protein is CASSLEPVSGANVLTF. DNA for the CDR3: TGTGCCAGCAGCTTAGAACCAGTCTCTGGGGCCAACGTCCTGACTTTC.

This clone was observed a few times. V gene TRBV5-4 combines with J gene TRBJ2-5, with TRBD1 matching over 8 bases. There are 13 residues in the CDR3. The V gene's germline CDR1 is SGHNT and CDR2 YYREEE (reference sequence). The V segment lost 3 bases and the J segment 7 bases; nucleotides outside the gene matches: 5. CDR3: CASSYGQGGTQYF. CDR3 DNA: TGTGCCAGCAGCTATGGACAGGGCGGGACCCAGTACTTC.

CDR3 coding DNA: TGTGCCAGCAGTTCCAAGACAGGGGCAGATACGCAGTATTTT. Translated: CASSSKTGADTQYF. The rearrangement links TRBV28 to TRBJ2-3; 8 nucleotides align to TRBD1. CDR1 is MDHEN and CDR2 is SYDVKM in the germline V gene. J lost 4 bases, V lost 4 bases, and 4 bases had no gene match. This CDR3 is 14 amino acids long.

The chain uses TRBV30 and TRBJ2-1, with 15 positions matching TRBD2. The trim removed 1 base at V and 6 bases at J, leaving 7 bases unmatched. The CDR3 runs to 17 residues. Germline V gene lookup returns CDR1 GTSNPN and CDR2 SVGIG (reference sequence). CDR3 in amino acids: CAWSGRTSGRVRNEQFF. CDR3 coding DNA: TGTGCCTGGAGTGGGCGGACTAGCGGGAGGGTACGCAATGAGCAGTTCTTC.

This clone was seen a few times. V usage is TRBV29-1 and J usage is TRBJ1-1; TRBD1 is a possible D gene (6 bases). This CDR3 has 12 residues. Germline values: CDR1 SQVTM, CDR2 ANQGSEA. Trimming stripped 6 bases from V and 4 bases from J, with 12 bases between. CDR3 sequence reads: CSVNRASTEAFF. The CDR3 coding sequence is TGCAGCGTAAACAGGGCTAGCACTGAAGCTTTCTTT.